This T cell receptor beta chain was identified during a study of T cells after yellow fever vaccination. Via MiXCR, TCRdb re-called the 5' RACE reads, giving one row per CDR3 protein. The sample lists around 340,000 distinct CDR3 sequences, over 8% occurring once. CDR1 is SGHDN and CDR2 is FVKESK in the germline V gene. There are 13 residues in the CDR3. About this clonotype: Its specificity is not known.

Study-wide results and caveats: High-abundance clonotypes from the bulk population could contaminate FACS-sorted repertoires. The secondary response was weaker but peaked faster, day 5 versus 15.

The TCR sequence derives from a young man who received the YFV17D yellow fever vaccine. This chain links TRBV14 with TRBJ2-7; D may match TRBD1 or TRBD2 (6 bases each). The material sequenced was PBMCs, taken on the day of the first yellow fever vaccination. The CDR3 here is CASSQGGAYELYV. In DNA form, the CDR3 reads TGTGCCAGCAGCCAAGGGGGGGCCTACGAGCTGTACGTC.